Following are 15 T cell receptor beta chains from one sample sequenced in a study of cytomegalovirus exposure and HLA in healthy donors. Amplification used 60 Vbeta primers and 13 Jbeta primers. Data came from immunoSEQ multiplex PCR; TCRdb stores just in-frame clones and leaves some out. Of 110,000 to 150,000 clones listed, 82% were seen once; the top ten hold roughly 3.4%. Sequencing input: PBMCs. The receptors derive from a male donor in good health and CMV-seronegative.

The CDR3 spells CATSRGHNYGYTF. In nucleotides, the CDR3 is TGTGCCACCAGCAGAGGACACAACTATGGCTACACCTTC. This sequence joins TRBV15 and TRBJ1-2, with D unresolved. The germline gives CDR1 LNHNV, CDR2 YYDKDF (reference sequence). With 1 base removed from V and 2 bases from J, the gap between germline ends came to 5 bases. This CDR3 is built from 13 residues.

This clone has only one observation. CDR3 amino acids: CASSYLIAPQETQYF. CDR3 sequence (DNA): TGCGCCAGCAGCTATTTGATAGCCCCACAAGAGACCCAGTACTTC. The V and J genes are TRBV5-1 and TRBJ2-5, with D hard to call. The CDR3 sequence is 15 residues long. With 3 bases removed from V and 2 bases from J, the gap between germline ends came to 14 bases. The germline V gene encodes CDR1 SGHRS and CDR2 YFSETQ. Full variable domain (rest looked up from reference TRBV5-1 and TRBJ2-5): KAGVTQTPRYLIKTRGQQVTLSCSPISGHRSVSWYQQTPGQGLQFLFEYFSETQRNKGNFPGRFSGRQFSNSRSEMNVSTLELGDSALYLCASSYLIAPQETQYFGPGTRLLVL.

This clone was seen a few times. This chain uses TRBV7-2 with TRBJ2-7; 8 bases are a match to TRBD2. After removal of 3 bases from V and 4 bases from J, the junction contained 8 bases not matched to a gene. The CDR3 consists of 15 residues. Germline V gene sequence: CDR1 SGHTA, CDR2 FQGNSA. The CDR3 DNA reads TGTGCCAGCAGCTTCTACGGGGGGGCTAGTTACGAGCAGTACTTC. Translation: CASSFYGGASYEQYF. The full variable domain, with the rest looked up from reference TRBV7-2 and TRBJ2-7, is GAGVSQSPSNKVTEKGKDVELRCDPISGHTALYWYRQSLGQGLEFLIYFQGNSAPDKSGLPSDRFSAERTGGSVSTLTIQRTQQEDSAVYLCASSFYGGASYEQYFGPGTRLTVT.

The V gene is TRBV4-2, the J gene TRBJ1-1, with a weak D call TRBD1 (5 bases). The CDR3 has 17 amino acids. V gave up 4 bases and J gave up 0 bases, with 18 bases separating them. Germline CDR1 LGHNA, CDR2 YNFKEQ. Written as DNA, the CDR3 is TGTGCCAGCAGCCTCCCTGATGGACACTCCATGAACACTGAAGCTTTCTTT. Residues: CASSLPDGHSMNTEAFF.

V gene TRBV10-3 combines with J gene TRBJ2-1; 9 bases are shared with TRBD1. The CDR3 is 14 residues long. Trimming at V came to 3 bases and at J to 13 bases, leaving 10 bases not matched to a gene. Germline lookup yields CDR1 ENHRY and CDR2 SYGVKD. Written as DNA, the CDR3 is TGTGCCATCAGTGATGTACAGGGGGCCTTAGAACAGTTCTTC. This translates into CAISDVQGALEQFF.

This sequence joins TRBV19 and TRBJ1-1, with D possibly TRBD1 on 5 matching bases. The CDR3 spans 15 residues. In germline, CDR1 is LNHDA, CDR2 SQIVND (reference sequence). V was clipped by 3 bases and J by 0 bases, with 11 bases between them. This CDR3 is CASSIMGGLNTEAFF. The CDR3 nucleotides are TGTGCCAGTAGTATTATGGGGGGGTTGAACACTGAAGCTTTCTTT.

This chain uses TRBV15 with TRBJ1-5, with D maybe TRBD1 (6 bases). Per the germline V gene, CDR1 is LNHNV and CDR2 is YYDKDF (reference sequence). The CDR3 is 15 amino acids. Deletions cut 0 bases from V and 9 bases from J, with 15 bases between. The CDR3 sequence: CATSRDRGPARPQHF. The CDR3 DNA follows: TGTGCCACCAGCAGAGACAGGGGACCCGCGAGGCCCCAGCATTTT.

The rearrangement uses TRBV28 and TRBJ2-7; 8 bases are a match to TRBD2. Germline V gene sequence: CDR1 MDHEN, CDR2 SYDVKM. This CDR3 spans 17 amino acids. The trim removed 6 bases at V and 7 bases at J, leaving 20 bases unmatched. The CDR3 bases are TGTGCCAGCAGCGGGACCTTGGGGAGCGGGAGCCCTTATGAGCAGTACTTC. Amino acid sequence: CASSGTLGSGSPYEQYF.

CDR3 sequence: CASSLSVHTEAFF. In DNA, the CDR3 is TGTGCCAGCAGCCTGAGTGTGCACACTGAAGCTTTCTTT. The rearrangement joins TRBV9 to TRBJ1-1; D gene unclear. This CDR3 spans 13 amino acids. Trimming cost V 4 bases and J 3 bases, with 10 bases left between them. The V gene's germline CDR1 is SGDLS and CDR2 YYNGEE.

V is TRBV5-1 and J is TRBJ2-7; D not resolved. Per the germline V gene, CDR1 is SGHRS and CDR2 is YFSETQ. V was clipped by 0 bases and J by 3 bases, with 13 bases between them. The CDR3 spans 15 residues. The CDR3 loop reads CASSLDVISGYEQYF. Written as DNA, the CDR3 is TGCGCCAGCAGCTTGGACGTGATCTCGGGCTACGAGCAGTACTTC.

The chain combines TRBV5-1 with TRBJ2-2, with 8 bases lining up with TRBD1. The CDR3 covers 16 residues. Germline V gene sequence: CDR1 SGHRS, CDR2 YFSETQ. Trimming took 9 bases from V and 3 from J; bases not matched to a gene: 13. The CDR3: CATQGGAGGDTGELFF. In DNA, the CDR3 is TGCGCCACCCAAGGAGGAGCAGGGGGCGACACCGGGGAGCTGTTTTTT.

This rearrangement joins TRBV28 to TRBJ1-2; tentatively, D is TRBD1 (5 bases). CDR1 is MDHEN and CDR2 is SYDVKM in the germline V gene. V shed 6 bases and J shed 4 bases, with 12 bases lying between them. This CDR3 comprises 13 residues. This CDR3 is CASRPDSLYGYTF. CDR3 sequence (DNA): TGTGCCAGCAGACCCGACAGTCTCTATGGCTACACCTTC.

J is TRBJ2-2 and V is TRBV9, with a weak D call TRBD2 (6 bases). This CDR3 has 17 amino acids. The V gene lost 3 bases and the J gene lost 1 base, with 16 bases spanning the gap. CDR1 and CDR2 from the germline V gene are SGDLS and YYNGEE. The DNA of the CDR3 is TGTGCCAGCAGCGGGGGGGTCAGGGTCGGGAACACCGGGGAGCTGTTTTTT. Its translation is CASSGGVRVGNTGELFF.

The gene calls are TRBV14 and TRBJ2-7, with TRBD2 as a possible D gene (6 bases). This CDR3 comprises 17 residues. Trimming left V 0 bases short and J 0 bases short, with 15 bases between. From germline, CDR1 is SGHDN and CDR2 FVKESK. Here the CDR3 DNA reads TGTGCCAGCAGCCAAGATTGGGGACTCGGGGGCTCCTACGAGCAGTACTTC. This sequence encodes CASSQDWGLGGSYEQYF. The variable domain in full, completed from reference TRBV14 and TRBJ2-7, reads EAGVTQFPSHSVIEKGQTVTLRCDPISGHDNLYWYRRVMGKEIKFLLHFVKESKQDESGMPNNRFLAERTGGTYSTLKVQPAELEDSGVYFCASSQDWGLGGSYEQYFGPGTRLTVT.

This sequence joins TRBV28 and TRBJ2-7; a possible D gene is TRBD2 (5 bases). CDR3 length: 13 amino acids. The germline V and J ends were trimmed by 0 bases and 5 bases, with 8 bases remaining between them. Per the germline V gene, CDR1 is MDHEN and CDR2 is SYDVKM. CDR3 coding DNA: TGTGCCAGCAGTTTATGGGAAGCGGACGAGCAGTACTTC. Protein sequence: CASSLWEADEQYF.